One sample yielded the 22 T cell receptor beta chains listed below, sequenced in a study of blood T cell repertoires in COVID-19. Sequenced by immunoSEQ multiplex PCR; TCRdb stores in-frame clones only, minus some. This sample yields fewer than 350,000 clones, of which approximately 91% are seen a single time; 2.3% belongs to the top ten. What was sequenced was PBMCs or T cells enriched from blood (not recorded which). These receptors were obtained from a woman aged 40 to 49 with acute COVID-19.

CDR3 coding DNA: TGTGCCAGCAGCTTAGCCCGACAGGGTAATGAAAAACTGTTTTTT. Translated: CASSLARQGNEKLFF. The chain carries TRBV7-2 and TRBJ1-4, with 7 bases fitting TRBD1. The CDR3 has 15 residues. Trimming at V came to 0 bases and at J to 4 bases, leaving 2 bases not matched to a gene. Germline CDR1 is SGHTA and CDR2 is FQGNSA.

DNA of the CDR3: TGTGCCAGCAGCCTACAGAATAACTATGGCTACACCTTC. Its protein is CASSLQNNYGYTF. The chain has TRBV12-3 or TRBV12-4 and TRBJ1-2; D is unclear. This CDR3 has 13 residues. Trimming cost V 6 bases and J 1 base, with 9 bases left between them.

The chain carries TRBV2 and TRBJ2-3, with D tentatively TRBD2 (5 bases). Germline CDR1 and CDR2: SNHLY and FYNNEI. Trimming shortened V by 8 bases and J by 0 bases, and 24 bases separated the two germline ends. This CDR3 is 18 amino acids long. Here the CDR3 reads CASPTPSKGSGSTDTQYF. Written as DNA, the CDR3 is TGTGCCAGCCCAACGCCCTCAAAAGGCAGCGGTAGCACAGATACGCAGTATTTT.

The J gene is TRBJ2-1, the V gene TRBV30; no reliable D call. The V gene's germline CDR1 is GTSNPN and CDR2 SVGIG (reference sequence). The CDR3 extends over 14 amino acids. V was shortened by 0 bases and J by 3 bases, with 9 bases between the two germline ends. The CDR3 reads CAWSVHRYYNEQFF. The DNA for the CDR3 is TGTGCCTGGAGTGTACACAGATACTACAATGAGCAGTTCTTC.

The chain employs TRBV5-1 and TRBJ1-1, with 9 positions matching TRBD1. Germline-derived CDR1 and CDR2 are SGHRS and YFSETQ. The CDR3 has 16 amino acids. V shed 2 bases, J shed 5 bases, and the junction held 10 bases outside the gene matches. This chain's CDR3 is CASSFTTGTGRTEAFF. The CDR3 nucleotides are TGCGCCAGCAGCTTCACAACCGGGACAGGGAGGACTGAAGCTTTCTTT. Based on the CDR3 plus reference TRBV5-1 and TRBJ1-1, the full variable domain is KAGVTQTPRYLIKTRGQQVTLSCSPISGHRSVSWYQQTPGQGLQFLFEYFSETQRNKGNFPGRFSGRQFSNSRSEMNVSTLELGDSALYLCASSFTTGTGRTEAFFGQGTRLTVV.

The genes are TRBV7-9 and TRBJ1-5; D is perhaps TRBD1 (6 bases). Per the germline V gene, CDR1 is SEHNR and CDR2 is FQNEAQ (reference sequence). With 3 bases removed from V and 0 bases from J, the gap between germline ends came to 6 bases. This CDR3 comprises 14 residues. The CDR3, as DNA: TGTGCCAGCAGCTTGGACAGTAGCAATCAGCCCCAGCATTTT. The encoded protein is CASSLDSSNQPQHF.

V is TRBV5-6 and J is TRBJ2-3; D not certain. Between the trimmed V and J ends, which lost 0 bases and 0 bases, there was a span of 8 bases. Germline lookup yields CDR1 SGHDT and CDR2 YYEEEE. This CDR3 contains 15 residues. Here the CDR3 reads CASSLGVGSTDTQYF. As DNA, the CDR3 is TGTGCCAGCAGCTTGGGGGTCGGGAGCACAGATACGCAGTATTTT. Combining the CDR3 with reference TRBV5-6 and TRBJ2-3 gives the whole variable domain DAGVTQSPTHLIKTRGQQVTLRCSPKSGHDTVSWYQQALGQGPQFIFQYYEEEERQRGNFPDRFSGHQFPNYSSELNVNALLLGDSALYLCASSLGVGSTDTQYFGPGTRLTVL.

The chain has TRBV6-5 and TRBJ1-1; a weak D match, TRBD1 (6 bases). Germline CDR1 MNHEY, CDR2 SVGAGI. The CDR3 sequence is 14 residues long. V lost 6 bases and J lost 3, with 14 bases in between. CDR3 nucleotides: TGTGCCAGCAGCCCCGGGACATTAGACACTGAAGCTTTCTTT. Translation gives CASSPGTLDTEAFF.

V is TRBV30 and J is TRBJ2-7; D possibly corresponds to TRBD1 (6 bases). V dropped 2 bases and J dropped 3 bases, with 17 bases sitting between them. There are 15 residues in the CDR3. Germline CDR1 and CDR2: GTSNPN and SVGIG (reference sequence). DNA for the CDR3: TGTGCCTGGAGTACGCCGAGGACAGCAAACTACGAGCAGTACTTC. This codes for CAWSTPRTANYEQYF.

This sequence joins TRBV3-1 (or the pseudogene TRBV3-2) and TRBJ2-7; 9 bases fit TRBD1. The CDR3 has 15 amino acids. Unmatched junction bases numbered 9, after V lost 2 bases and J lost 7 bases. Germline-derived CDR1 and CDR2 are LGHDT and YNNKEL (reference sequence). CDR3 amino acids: CASSQLGQGADEQYF. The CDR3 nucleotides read TGTGCCAGCAGCCAACTGGGACAGGGAGCGGATGAGCAGTACTTC.

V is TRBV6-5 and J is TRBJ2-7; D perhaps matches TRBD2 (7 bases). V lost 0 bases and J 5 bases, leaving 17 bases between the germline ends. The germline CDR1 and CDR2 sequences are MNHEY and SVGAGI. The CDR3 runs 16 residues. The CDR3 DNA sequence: TGTGCCAGCAGTTACTCGAGCGGGACACGGCGGAACGAGCAGTACTTC. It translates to CASSYSSGTRRNEQYF.

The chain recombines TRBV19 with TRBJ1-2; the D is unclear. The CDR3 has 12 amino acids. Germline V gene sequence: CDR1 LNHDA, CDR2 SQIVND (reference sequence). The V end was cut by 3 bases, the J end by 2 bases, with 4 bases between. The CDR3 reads CASSIANYGYTF. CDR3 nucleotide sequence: TGTGCCAGTAGTATTGCGAACTATGGCTACACCTTC. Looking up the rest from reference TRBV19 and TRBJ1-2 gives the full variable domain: DGGITQSPKYLFRKEGQNVTLSCEQNLNHDAMYWYRQDPGQGLRLIYYSQIVNDFQKGDIAEGYSVSREKKESFPLTVTSAQKNPTAFYLCASSIANYGYTFGSGTRLTVV.

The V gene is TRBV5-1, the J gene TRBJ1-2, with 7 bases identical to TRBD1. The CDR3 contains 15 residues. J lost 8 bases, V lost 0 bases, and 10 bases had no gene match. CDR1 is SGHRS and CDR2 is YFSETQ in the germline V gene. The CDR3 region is CASSLEGAAPVGYTF. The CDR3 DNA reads TGCGCCAGCAGCTTGGAGGGGGCAGCCCCGGTGGGCTACACCTTC.

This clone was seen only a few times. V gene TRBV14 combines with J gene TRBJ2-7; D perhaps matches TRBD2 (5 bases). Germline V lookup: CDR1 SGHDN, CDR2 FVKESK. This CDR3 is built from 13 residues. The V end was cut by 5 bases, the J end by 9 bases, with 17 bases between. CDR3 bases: TGTGCCAGCAGCACCCACCCGGGATTGGGGCAGTACTTC. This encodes CASSTHPGLGQYF.

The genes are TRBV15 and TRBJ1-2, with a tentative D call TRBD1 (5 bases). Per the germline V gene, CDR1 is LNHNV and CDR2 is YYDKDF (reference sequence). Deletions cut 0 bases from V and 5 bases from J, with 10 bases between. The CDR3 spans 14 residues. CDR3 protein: CATSRDRDGYGYTF. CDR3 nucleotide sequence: TGTGCCACCAGCAGAGACAGGGATGGATATGGCTACACCTTC.

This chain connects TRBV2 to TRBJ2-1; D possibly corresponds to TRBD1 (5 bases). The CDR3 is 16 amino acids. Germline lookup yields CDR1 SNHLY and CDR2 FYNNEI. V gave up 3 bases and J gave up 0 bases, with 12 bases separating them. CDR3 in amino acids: CASSDIRGSSYNEQFF. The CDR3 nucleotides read TGTGCCAGCAGTGATATAAGGGGCAGCTCCTACAATGAGCAGTTCTTC.

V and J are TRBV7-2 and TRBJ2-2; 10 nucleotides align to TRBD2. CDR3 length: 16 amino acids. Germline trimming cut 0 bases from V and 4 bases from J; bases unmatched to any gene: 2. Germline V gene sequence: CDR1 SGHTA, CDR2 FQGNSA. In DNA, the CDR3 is TGTGCCAGCAGCTTAGCTAGCGGGGGGACCACCGGGGAGCTGTTTTTT. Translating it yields CASSLASGGTTGELFF.

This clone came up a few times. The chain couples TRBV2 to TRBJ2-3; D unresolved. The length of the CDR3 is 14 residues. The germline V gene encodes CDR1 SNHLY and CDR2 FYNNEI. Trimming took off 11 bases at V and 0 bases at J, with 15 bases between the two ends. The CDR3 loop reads CASNPRTSTDTQYF. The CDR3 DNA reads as TGTGCCTCGAACCCTCGCACTAGCACAGATACGCAGTATTTT. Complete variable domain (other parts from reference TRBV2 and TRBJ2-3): EPEVTQTPSHQVTQMGQEVILRCVPISNHLYFYWYRQILGQKVEFLVSFYNNEISEKSEIFDDQFSVERPDGSNFTLKIRSTKLEDSAMYFCASNPRTSTDTQYFGPGTRLTVL.

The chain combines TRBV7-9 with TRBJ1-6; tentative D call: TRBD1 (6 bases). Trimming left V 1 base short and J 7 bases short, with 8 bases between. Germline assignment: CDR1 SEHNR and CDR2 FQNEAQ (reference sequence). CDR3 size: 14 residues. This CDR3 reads CASSLGTVNSPLHF. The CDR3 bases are TGTGCCAGCAGCTTAGGGACAGTAAATTCACCCCTCCACTTT.

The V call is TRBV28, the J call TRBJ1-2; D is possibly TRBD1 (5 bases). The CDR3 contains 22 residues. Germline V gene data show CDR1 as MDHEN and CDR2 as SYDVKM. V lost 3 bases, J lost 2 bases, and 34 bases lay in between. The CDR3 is CASSFTRVSRQGSFIPNYGYTF. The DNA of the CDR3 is TGTGCCAGCAGTTTTACCCGAGTGTCGCGGCAGGGCTCTTTCATACCGAACTATGGCTACACCTTC.

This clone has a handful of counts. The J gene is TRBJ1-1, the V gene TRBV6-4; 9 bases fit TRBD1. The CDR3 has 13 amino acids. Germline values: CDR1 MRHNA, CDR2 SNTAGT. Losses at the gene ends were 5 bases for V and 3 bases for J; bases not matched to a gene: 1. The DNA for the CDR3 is TGTGCCAGCAGTAGGACAGGGGACACTGAAGCTTTCTTT. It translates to CASSRTGDTEAFF.

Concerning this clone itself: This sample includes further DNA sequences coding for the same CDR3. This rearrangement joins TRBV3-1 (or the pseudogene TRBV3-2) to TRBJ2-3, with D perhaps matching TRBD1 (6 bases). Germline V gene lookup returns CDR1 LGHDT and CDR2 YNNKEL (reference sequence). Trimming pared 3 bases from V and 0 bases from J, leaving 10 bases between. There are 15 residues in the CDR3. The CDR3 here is CASSHRGASTDTQYF. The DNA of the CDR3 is TGTGCCAGCAGCCACAGGGGCGCGAGCACAGATACGCAGTATTTT.